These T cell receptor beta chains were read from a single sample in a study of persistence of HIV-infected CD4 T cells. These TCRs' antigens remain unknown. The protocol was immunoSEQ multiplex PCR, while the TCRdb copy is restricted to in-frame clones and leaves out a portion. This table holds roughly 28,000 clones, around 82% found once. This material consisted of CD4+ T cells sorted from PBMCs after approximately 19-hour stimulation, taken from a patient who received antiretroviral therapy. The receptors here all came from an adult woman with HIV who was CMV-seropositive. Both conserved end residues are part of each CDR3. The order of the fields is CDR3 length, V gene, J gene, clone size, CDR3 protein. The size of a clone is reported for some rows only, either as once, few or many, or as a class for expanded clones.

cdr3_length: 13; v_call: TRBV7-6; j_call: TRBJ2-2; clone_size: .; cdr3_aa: CASSLGTAGALFF
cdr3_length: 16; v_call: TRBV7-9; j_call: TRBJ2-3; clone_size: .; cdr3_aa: CASSGGQGGPTDTQYF
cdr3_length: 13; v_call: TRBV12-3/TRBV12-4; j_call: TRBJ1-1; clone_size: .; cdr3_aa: CASTRSLNTEAFF
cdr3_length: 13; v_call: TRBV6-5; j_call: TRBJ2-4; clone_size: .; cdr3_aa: CASSKGGKNIQYF
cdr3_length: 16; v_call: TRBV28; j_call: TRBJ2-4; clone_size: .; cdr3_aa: CASSFRGPVAKNIQYF
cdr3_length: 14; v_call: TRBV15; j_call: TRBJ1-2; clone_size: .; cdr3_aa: CATSRDGGGGGYTF
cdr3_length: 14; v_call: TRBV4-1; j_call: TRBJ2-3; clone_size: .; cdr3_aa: CASSGDRPTDTQYF
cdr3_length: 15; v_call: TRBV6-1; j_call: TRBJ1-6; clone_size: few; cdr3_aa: CASSEGPAFNSPLHF
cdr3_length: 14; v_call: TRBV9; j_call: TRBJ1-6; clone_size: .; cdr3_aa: CASSLRDSYSPLHF
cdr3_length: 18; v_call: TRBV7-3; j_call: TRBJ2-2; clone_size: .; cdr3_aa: CASSLGRQTSANTGELFF
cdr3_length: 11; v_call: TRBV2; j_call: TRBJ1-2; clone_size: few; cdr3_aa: CASSRRDGYTF
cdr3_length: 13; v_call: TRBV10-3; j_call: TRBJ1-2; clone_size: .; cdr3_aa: CAISLQGRDGYTF
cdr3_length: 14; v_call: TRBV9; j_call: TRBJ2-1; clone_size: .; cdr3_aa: CASSVGQGNNEQFF
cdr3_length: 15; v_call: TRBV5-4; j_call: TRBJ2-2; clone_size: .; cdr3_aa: CASSRDGTNTGELFF
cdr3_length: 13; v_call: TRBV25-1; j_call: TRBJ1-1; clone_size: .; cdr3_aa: CASSRWGDTEAFF
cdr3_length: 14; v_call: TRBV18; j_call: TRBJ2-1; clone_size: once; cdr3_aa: CASSPQRSYNEQFF
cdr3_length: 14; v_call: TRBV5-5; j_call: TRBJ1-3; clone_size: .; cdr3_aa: CASSLDRVGNTIYF
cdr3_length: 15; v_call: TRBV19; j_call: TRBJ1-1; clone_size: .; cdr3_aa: CASSVWTGMNTEAFF
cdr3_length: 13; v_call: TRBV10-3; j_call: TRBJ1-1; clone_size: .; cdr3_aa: CAISGQGFTEAFF
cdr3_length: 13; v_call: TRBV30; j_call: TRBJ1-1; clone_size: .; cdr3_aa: CAWSDGGFTEAFF
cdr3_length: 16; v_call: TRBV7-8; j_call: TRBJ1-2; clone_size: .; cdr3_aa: CASSPRTGSGFVGYTF
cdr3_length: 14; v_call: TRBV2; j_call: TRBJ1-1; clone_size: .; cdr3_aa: CASRDRGGGTEAFF
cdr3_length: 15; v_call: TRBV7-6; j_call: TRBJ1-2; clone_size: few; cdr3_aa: CASSKGGVQHYGYTF
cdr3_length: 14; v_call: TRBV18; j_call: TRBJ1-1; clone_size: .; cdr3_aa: CASSPQGYNTEAFF
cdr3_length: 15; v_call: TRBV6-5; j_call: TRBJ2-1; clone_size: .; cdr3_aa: CASIKDRASYNEQFF
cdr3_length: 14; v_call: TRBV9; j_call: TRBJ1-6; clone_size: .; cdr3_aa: CASSVAGQALPLHF
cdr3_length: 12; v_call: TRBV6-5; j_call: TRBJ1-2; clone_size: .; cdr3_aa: CASFGTVYGYTF
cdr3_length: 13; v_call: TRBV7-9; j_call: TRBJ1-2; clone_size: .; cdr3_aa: CASSSDRVDGYTF
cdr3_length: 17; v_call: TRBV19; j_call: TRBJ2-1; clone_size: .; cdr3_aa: CASSIGSGRSSYNEQFF
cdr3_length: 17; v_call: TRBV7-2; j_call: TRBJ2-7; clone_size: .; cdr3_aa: CASSLDRDTYLGYEQYF
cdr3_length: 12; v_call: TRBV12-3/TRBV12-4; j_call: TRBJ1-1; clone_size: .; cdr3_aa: CASSFIGSQAFF
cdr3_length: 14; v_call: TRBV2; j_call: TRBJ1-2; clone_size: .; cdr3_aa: CASRSGGPIYGYTF
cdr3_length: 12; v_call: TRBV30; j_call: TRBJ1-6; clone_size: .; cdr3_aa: CATTGGASPLHF
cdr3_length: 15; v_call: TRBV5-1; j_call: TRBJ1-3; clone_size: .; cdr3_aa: CASSLYGGSGNTIYF
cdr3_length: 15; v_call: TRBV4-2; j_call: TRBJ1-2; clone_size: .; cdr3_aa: CASSQDDAQVYGYTF
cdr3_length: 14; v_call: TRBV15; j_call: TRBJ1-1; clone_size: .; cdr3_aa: CATSRVVRGDEAFF
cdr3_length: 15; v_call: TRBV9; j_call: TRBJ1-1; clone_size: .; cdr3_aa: CASSVEGGLSTEAFF
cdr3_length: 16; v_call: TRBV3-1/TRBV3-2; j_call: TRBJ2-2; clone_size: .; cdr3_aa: CASSFGLAGAGGELFF
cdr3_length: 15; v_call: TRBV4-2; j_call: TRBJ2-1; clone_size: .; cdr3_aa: CASSPSGGIYNEQFF
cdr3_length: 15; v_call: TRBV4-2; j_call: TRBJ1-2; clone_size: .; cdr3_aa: CASSQDLNGNYGYTF
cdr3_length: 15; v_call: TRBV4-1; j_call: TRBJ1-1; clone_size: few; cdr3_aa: CASSQDQDLGTEAFF
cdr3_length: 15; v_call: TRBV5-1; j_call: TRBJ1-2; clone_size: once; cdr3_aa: CASSSSGTPNYGYTF
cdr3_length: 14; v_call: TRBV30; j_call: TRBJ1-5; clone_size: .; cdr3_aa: CAWRKGYSNQPQHF
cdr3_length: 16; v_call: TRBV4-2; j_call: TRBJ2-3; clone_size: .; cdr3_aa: CASSQTGTGASGTQYF
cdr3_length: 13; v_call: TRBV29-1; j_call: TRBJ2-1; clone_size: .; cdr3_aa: CSVSPIRDNEQFF
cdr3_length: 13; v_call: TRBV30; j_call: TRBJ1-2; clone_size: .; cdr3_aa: CAWKTRGALGYTF
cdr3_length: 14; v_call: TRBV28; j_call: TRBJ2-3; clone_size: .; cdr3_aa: CASSLGQRTDTQYF
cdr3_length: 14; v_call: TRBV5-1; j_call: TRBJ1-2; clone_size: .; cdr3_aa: CASSLEQGVTGYTF
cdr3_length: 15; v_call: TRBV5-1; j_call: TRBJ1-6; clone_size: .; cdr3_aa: CASSLEGIDNSPLHF
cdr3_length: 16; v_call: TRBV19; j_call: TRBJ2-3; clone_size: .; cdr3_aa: CASSIRPNPVVDTQYF